This TCR beta chain was sequenced during a study of blood T cell repertoires in COVID-19. Whole-study context: Acute and convalescent COVID-19 specimens originated in the United States, Italy and Spain.

Study processing details: For nucleated cells, counts were estimated from reference gene primer amplification. Sequencing was performed with immunoSEQ multiplex PCR; in TCRdb, only in-frame clones are kept and a portion is missing. The V and J calls and clone size are taken from that table; D and trimming were inferred from the DNA. This table has roughly 140,000 clones, approximately 90% appearing once. Germline V gene sequence: CDR1 SGHTA, CDR2 FQGNSA. The CDR3 loop spans 14 amino acids. V was trimmed by 3 bases and J by 6 bases, leaving 15 bases between them. The sequence derives from a woman aged 40-49 years with acute or convalescent COVID-19. V and J are TRBV7-2 and TRBJ2-7; a weak D match, TRBD1 (6 bases). Sequencing input: peripheral blood. CDR3 bases: TGTGCCAGCAGCTTGGCCGACAGGATAGGCGAGCAGTACTTC. It translates to CASSLADRIGEQYF.